One sample yielded the 10 T cell receptor beta chains listed below, sequenced in a study of control samples from healthy donors and cancer patients. Measured with immunoSEQ multiplex PCR; TCRdb has only the in-frame clones, and not every one. The data hold some 170,000 clones, with approximately 94% observed a single time. The sample consisted of PBMCs. These receptors were obtained from a man between 60 and 75 years old with colorectal cancer.

The V and J genes are TRBV3-1 (or the pseudogene TRBV3-2) and TRBJ1-2; 8 positions match TRBD1. Germline V gives CDR1 LGHDT, CDR2 YNNKEL (reference sequence). V lost 2 bases, J lost 5 bases, and 10 bases stayed unmatched. The CDR3 is made up of 16 amino acids. The CDR3 DNA reads as TGTGCCAGCAGCCAATCGATGACAGGGGAACTTTATGGCTACACCTTC. It codes for CASSQSMTGELYGYTF.

The chain combines TRBV25-1 with TRBJ1-2, with unresolved D. This CDR3 has 13 amino acids. The V end lost 3 bases, the J end lost 8 bases, and 13 bases lay between the germline ends. Germline CDR1 MGHDK, CDR2 SYGVNS. This chain's CDR3 is CASSEAAVGGYTF. In DNA, the CDR3 is TGTGCCAGCAGTGAGGCAGCCGTCGGGGGCTACACCTTC.

This chain joins TRBV6-1 and TRBJ1-1; a weak D match, TRBD1 (5 bases). CDR1 is MNHNS, CDR2 SASEGT, per germline. This CDR3 has 15 residues. V was cut by 2 bases and J by 5 bases, with 15 bases left in between. CDR3 region: CASSESGRSGTEAFF. In DNA form, the CDR3 reads TGTGCCAGCAGTGAATCAGGGCGGTCGGGGACTGAAGCTTTCTTT.

The genes are TRBV7-2 and TRBJ2-1; D may correspond to TRBD1 or TRBD2 (5 bases each). V lost 7 bases and J 5 bases, leaving 15 bases between the germline ends. Germline V gives CDR1 SGHTA, CDR2 FQGNSA. The CDR3 consists of 14 residues. This CDR3 reads CASTPGPNNNEQFF. The CDR3, as DNA: TGTGCCAGCACCCCGGGGCCAAATAACAATGAGCAGTTCTTC.

This chain links TRBV12-1 with TRBJ2-2; the DNA was not compared with TRBD2, the D call given in the table. TRBV12-1 is classified as a pseudogene. The CDR3 is 15 amino acids. The DNA of the CDR3 is TGTGCCAGCAGCACCGGACTAGCACTCACCGGGGAGCTGTTTTTT. Amino acid sequence: CASSTGLALTGELFF.

The chain combines TRBV6-1 with TRBJ1-5; the D is unclear. The CDR3 is 12 amino acids. Germline loops: CDR1 MNHNS, CDR2 SASEGT. The V end lost 3 bases, the J end lost 7 bases, and 7 bases lay between the germline ends. CDR3 bases: TGTGCCAGCAGTGATCTTTGGCAGCCCCAGCATTTT. This sequence encodes CASSDLWQPQHF.

This chain connects TRBV19 to TRBJ2-3, with 8 bases that match TRBD1. The germline CDR1 and CDR2 sequences are LNHDA and SQIVND (reference sequence). This CDR3 is built from 15 residues. The V and J ends lost 3 bases and 3 bases, in that order; junction bases with no gene match: 5. The CDR3, as DNA: TGTGCCAGTAGTATCCAGACAGGGGTGACAGATACGCAGTATTTT. This translates into CASSIQTGVTDTQYF. Full variable domain (remainder filled in from reference TRBV19 and TRBJ2-3): DGGITQSPKYLFRKEGQNVTLSCEQNLNHDAMYWYRQDPGQGLRLIYYSQIVNDFQKGDIAEGYSVSREKKESFPLTVTSAQKNPTAFYLCASSIQTGVTDTQYFGPGTRLTVL.

The chain is built from TRBV19 and TRBJ1-1; D is uncertain. Germline loops: CDR1 LNHDA, CDR2 SQIVND (reference sequence). This CDR3 region has 14 residues. Trimming removed 6 bases from V and 2 bases from J, with 13 bases in between. The CDR3 coding sequence is TGTGCCAGTAGACTAACGGCAATTAACACTGAAGCTTTCTTT. It translates to CASRLTAINTEAFF. The variable domain in full, completed from reference TRBV19 and TRBJ1-1, reads DGGITQSPKYLFRKEGQNVTLSCEQNLNHDAMYWYRQDPGQGLRLIYYSQIVNDFQKGDIAEGYSVSREKKESFPLTVTSAQKNPTAFYLCASRLTAINTEAFFGQGTRLTVV.

The V and J genes are TRBV6-1 and TRBJ1-2, with D possibly TRBD1 on 6 matching bases. Per the germline V gene, CDR1 is MNHNS and CDR2 is SASEGT. The V end lost 3 bases, the J end lost 4 bases, and 15 bases lay between the germline ends. The CDR3 spans 15 residues. CDR3 in amino acids: CASSDGARGAYGYTF. DNA for the CDR3: TGTGCCAGCAGTGATGGGGCGAGGGGGGCCTATGGCTACACCTTC.

The chain couples TRBV6-5 to TRBJ1-2; 9 positions match TRBD1. Germline V lookup: CDR1 MNHEY, CDR2 SVGAGI. The CDR3 loop spans 15 amino acids. V shed 6 bases and J 6 bases; nucleotides not matched to a gene: 11. CDR3 DNA: TGTGCCAGCAGCGTACAGGGGGCGACCCTCAATGGCTACACCTTC. Translation gives CASSVQGATLNGYTF.